The present T cell receptor beta chain was sequenced within a study of identical twins. This clonotype came up a few times. Its specificity is not known. The study's findings and limits: Conclusions rested on cross-sectional statistics rather than following the same donors.

TCRdb independently ran MiXCR on the 5' RACE reads; one entry per CDR3 protein. Among about 240,000 distinct CDR3 sequences, about 10% were seen once, and the ten largest hold about 9.1%. The sequence was collected from a man in his fifties or sixties in good health. Sequenced input: memory T cells sorted from blood.

For the CDR3, the DNA is TGCGCCAGCAGCTTGGCCCCCCCGTCACAAGAGACCCAGTACTTC. Protein: CASSLAPPSQETQYF. The chain is built from TRBV5-1 and TRBJ2-5; no definite D call. This CDR3 region has 15 residues. Per germline, CDR1 SGHRS and CDR2 YFSETQ. V was pared by 0 bases and J by 2 bases, with 11 bases between.